What follows describes a single T cell receptor (beta chain). This clonotype was seen at least ten times. What this receptor recognizes is not known. There are no base qualities to consult, and no much larger clone falls within one base. Systemically healthy Caucasian individuals from Russia, 35 to 40 in total and aged roughly 6 to 95 years, were included as donors. Ten milliliters of peripheral blood were drawn from each donor into EDTA-treated Vacutainer tubes. Ficoll-Paque density-gradient centrifugation was used to isolate PBMCs, with at least 7 million per sample. Total RNA, at least 6 micrograms per sample, was extracted from PBMCs with Trizol reagent. The percentages of naive CD45RAhigh/CD27high T cells were determined by flow cytometry on a PBMC aliquot from every donor. CDR1 and CDR2, per the germline V gene (reference sequence), are SGHKS and YYEKEE. Taken from cysteine to phenylalanine, the CDR3 has 15 residues. CDR3 DNA is the only sequence kept; it has 45 bases, read in frame from the first base. Cut back by 0 bases and 2 bases, the V and J ends lie 12 bases apart.

Receptors were amplified or captured by 5' RACE. The instrument given in TCRdb is Illumina HiSeq 2500. The second PCR ran for roughly 7 to 12 cycles and used a J-beta primer mix along with a sample-barcoded 5' primer. Each TCR beta cDNA molecule received a unique molecular identifier from a template-switch 5' adaptor carrying 12 random nucleotides. Each sample yielded at least 2.5 million CDR3-containing paired-end reads. All of the RNA was converted into first-strand cDNA using the Mint cDNA synthesis kit, with a TRBC-specific oligonucleotide serving as the primer. Following uracil-DNA glycosylase treatment, a first 18-cycle PCR with universal primers M1SS and BC2_uni_R was performed on all cDNA. In the authors' own workflow: For normalization, 1 million high-quality reads, each with a distinct molecular identifier, were randomly selected from each sample. Instead of being binned into consensus sequences, reads that shared molecular identifiers were thrown out. MiTCR, set to a Q25 quality threshold and the strictest error-elimination algorithm, was used for CDR3 identification, clonotype clustering and error correction. A nonparametric unseen species model using Euler transformation provided a lower-bound estimate of total TCR beta diversity. Using fastp trimming at Q25 and MiXCR clonotype assembly, TCRdb reanalyzed the public sequencing data and kept in-frame beta chains. Every CDR3 protein is listed once, alongside the most common genes and DNA of its rows. In this record, the V and J calls reflect TCRdb's handling and not the investigators' own analysis. Present in this sample are 550,000 to 600,000 distinct CDR3 sequences, roughly 48% of which were seen just once. 20% to 25% of the sample is taken by the ten largest.

This entry comes from a study of blood T cells in healthy people across ages (dated by TCRdb to about 2015). Turning to the overall study: In model experiments, template switching captured roughly one uniquely barcoded TCR beta cDNA molecule for every two T cells. To track age-related changes in TCR beta repertoire diversity, the study relied on deep sequencing normalized with unique cDNA molecular identifiers. The donors were divided into four age groups: young (average about 16 years), middle-aged (about 40), aged (under 70) and long-lived (about 79). To avoid experimental bias, donors of different ages were spread randomly across the sequencing lanes. For two donors (one aged 18 to 30 and one aged 80 or older), the study analyzed two additional independent replicas of 1 million unique cDNA reads from the same blood draw.

What the study reported, not specific to this receptor: The percentage of naive T cells measured by flow cytometry correlated strongly with observed TCR beta diversity. Compared with the aged group, the long-lived group had more naive CD4+ T cells, fewer expanded clones and increased TCR diversity, a pattern suggesting age selection. Total diversity estimates from one million sequenced T cells were considered lower bounds and underestimates. Observed TCR beta diversity per million T cells fell roughly linearly with age, and a significant reduction was already apparent by age around 40. Because donor CMV infection status was unknown, age-related changes in expanded clonotypes were potentially confounded. Because profiling used bulk unsorted PBMCs, naive and antigen-experienced compartments could not be compared conclusively.

The sequence derives from an elderly man in good health. Sequencing used blood. The chain uses TRBV5-5 and TRBJ2-7, and perhaps TRBD2 as D gene, on 6 matching bases. Read as DNA, the sequence is TGTGCCAGCAGCTTGGAGGCGGGGACGACCTACGAGCAGTACTTC. Translated, it reads CASSLEAGTTYEQYF. When the CDR3 is completed using the reference TRBV5-5 and TRBJ2-7 genes on either side, the full variable domain is DAGVTQSPTHLIKTRGQQVTLRCSPISGHKSVSWYQQVLGQGPQFIFQYYEKEERGRGNFPDRFSARQFPNYSSELNVNALLLGDSALYLCASSLEAGTTYEQYFGPGTRLTVT.